Below are 14 T cell receptor beta chains sequenced from a single sample in a study of blood T cell repertoires in COVID-19. Sequencing used immunoSEQ multiplex PCR; TCRdb keeps in-frame clones, though not all of them. The table shows 150,000 to 200,000 clones, with roughly 84% occurring only once. Specimen: PBMCs or T cells enriched from blood (not recorded which). The receptors stem from a woman in her twenties or thirties who had been exposed to COVID-19.

V usage is TRBV2 and J usage is TRBJ2-7; 11 nucleotides match TRBD2. Germline loops: CDR1 SNHLY, CDR2 FYNNEI. Losses at the gene ends were 8 bases for V and 5 bases for J; bases not matched to a gene: 8. The CDR3 runs 14 residues. CDR3 region: CASVTSGGAHEQYF. The CDR3, as DNA: TGTGCCAGCGTAACTAGCGGGGGAGCCCACGAGCAGTACTTC.

V is TRBV5-1 and J is TRBJ2-7; TRBD1 agrees at 10 bases. The length of the CDR3 is 15 residues. The junction had 6 bases not matched to a gene; V was cut back by 2 bases and J by 4 bases. CDR1 is SGHRS, CDR2 YFSETQ, per germline. CDR3 coding DNA: TGCGCCAGCAGCTTTTGGACAGGGGGGAATTACGAGCAGTACTTC. Translating it yields CASSFWTGGNYEQYF.

This clone has only a few counts. This chain joins TRBV11-3 and TRBJ1-1; TRBD1 aligns across 7 bases. CDR1 and CDR2 (germline): SGHNT, YENEEA. V lost 5 bases to trimming and J lost 7 bases; unmatched junction nucleotides: 7. The CDR3 totals 13 residues. CDR3 residues: CASSGQGEGEAFF. CDR3 coding DNA: TGTGCCAGCAGCGGCCAGGGGGAAGGTGAAGCTTTCTTT.

The rearrangement joins TRBV6-5 to TRBJ2-7; 10 bases agree with TRBD1. This CDR3 comprises 15 residues. The germline V gene encodes CDR1 MNHEY and CDR2 SVGAGI. The ends lost 6 bases at V and 1 base at J; junction bases unmatched: 6. The CDR3 sequence: CASSSDRGSSYEQYF. DNA for the CDR3: TGTGCCAGCAGCTCGGACAGGGGGAGTTCCTACGAGCAGTACTTC.

This chain connects TRBV7-2 to TRBJ2-1; TRBD1 aligns across 7 bases. This CDR3 is built from 14 residues. V trimming: 5 bases; J trimming: 5 bases; junction bases outside the gene matches: 6. Germline lookup yields CDR1 SGHTA and CDR2 FQGNSA. The CDR3 DNA reads TGTGCCAGCAGCCGCCCGGGACAGAACAATGAGCAGTTCTTC. It specifies CASSRPGQNNEQFF.

The V call is TRBV3-1 (or the pseudogene TRBV3-2), the J call TRBJ1-4; D is undetermined. CDR1 and CDR2 from the germline V gene are LGHDT and YNNKEL (reference sequence). Between the trimmed V and J ends, which lost 2 bases and 8 bases, there was a span of 9 bases. The CDR3 is made up of 13 amino acids. The CDR3, as DNA: TGTGCCAGCAGCCAACTAGAAGAGGAAAAACTGTTTTTT. This gives the protein CASSQLEEEKLFF.

The V and J genes are TRBV3-1 (or the pseudogene TRBV3-2) and TRBJ2-3; 9 bases line up with TRBD2. The V and J ends lost 1 base and 4 bases, in that order; junction bases with no gene match: 3. Germline loops: CDR1 LGHDT, CDR2 YNNKEL (reference sequence). The CDR3 has 15 residues. CDR3 nucleotides: TGTGCCAGCAGCCAAGGAGCTAGCGGGGCAGATACGCAGTATTTT. Its translation: CASSQGASGADTQYF.

V is TRBV13 and J is TRBJ1-2; unclear D gene. The CDR3 is 15 residues long. Between the trimmed V and J ends, which lost 4 bases and 2 bases, there was a span of 14 bases. Germline-derived CDR1 and CDR2 are PRHDT and FYEKMQ (reference sequence). Here the CDR3 reads CASSYWETPNYGYTF. The CDR3 DNA sequence: TGTGCCAGCAGCTACTGGGAGACGCCGAACTATGGCTACACCTTC.

This clone was seen only once. V usage is TRBV3-1 (or the pseudogene TRBV3-2) and J usage is TRBJ2-5; D is possibly TRBD2 (6 bases). The germline V and J ends were trimmed by 4 bases and 2 bases, with 17 bases remaining between them. The CDR3 has 16 amino acids. Per germline, CDR1 LGHDT and CDR2 YNNKEL (reference sequence). CDR3 sequence: CASSPGGSQNQETQYF. The CDR3 region has the DNA TGTGCCAGCAGCCCTGGAGGGTCACAAAATCAAGAGACCCAGTACTTC.

This rearrangement joins TRBV7-8 to TRBJ1-1, with 12 bases aligning to TRBD1. This CDR3 has 15 amino acids. Germline trimming cut 5 bases from V and 5 bases from J; bases unmatched to any gene: 6. Germline V gene lookup returns CDR1 SGHVS and CDR2 FQNEAQ. The CDR3, as DNA: TGTGCCAGCAGCAAACTGGGACAGGGGGCGACTGAAGCTTTCTTT. Its protein product is CASSKLGQGATEAFF.

The V gene is TRBV19, the J gene TRBJ2-5; 7 nucleotides line up with TRBD2. Per germline, CDR1 LNHDA and CDR2 SQIVND (reference sequence). With V trimmed by 3 bases and J by 9 bases, 1 base remained unmatched. The CDR3 extends over 11 amino acids. CDR3 region: CASSIGGAQYF. DNA for the CDR3: TGTGCCAGTAGTATTGGGGGGGCCCAGTACTTC.

The chain recombines TRBV9 with TRBJ2-3; 7 bases match TRBD2. Germline loops: CDR1 SGDLS, CDR2 YYNGEE. The CDR3 is 14 residues long. After removal of 7 bases from V and 0 bases from J, the junction contained 5 bases not matched to a gene. The chain's CDR3 is CASAGEPSTDTQYF. DNA for the CDR3: TGTGCCAGCGCGGGGGAACCTAGCACAGATACGCAGTATTTT.

The chain recombines TRBV5-1 with TRBJ2-2, with TRBD1 as a possible D gene (5 bases). The V gene's germline CDR1 is SGHRS and CDR2 YFSETQ. The V gene lost 2 bases and the J gene lost 5 bases, with 10 bases spanning the gap. CDR3 size: 14 residues. Here the CDR3 reads CASSLDGATGELFF. CDR3 nucleotides: TGCGCCAGCAGCTTAGATGGGGCAACCGGGGAGCTGTTTTTT.

The chain recombines TRBV27 with TRBJ1-1; no firm D call. With 1 base removed from V and 0 bases from J, the gap between germline ends came to 9 bases. The germline V gene encodes CDR1 MNHEY and CDR2 SMNVEV (reference sequence). The CDR3 loop spans 15 amino acids. CDR3 bases: TGTGCCAGCAGTTTATTGGCGGTACTGAACACTGAAGCTTTCTTT. Protein product: CASSLLAVLNTEAFF.